The rows below give T cell receptor beta chains drawn from one sample of a study of CD8+ T cells in alopecia areata. Data came from immunoSEQ multiplex PCR; TCRdb stores just in-frame clones and leaves some out. The sample includes roughly 220,000 clones, more than 55% seen only once; the top ten take 0.95% to 1.5%. Sequenced material: CD4+ T cells sorted from blood, taken around week 44, from a patient treated with tofacitinib. Every receptor here comes from a human donor with alopecia areata. Both conserved end residues are part of each CDR3. Fields, in order: V gene, clone size, D gene, J gene, CDR3 DNA, CDR3 protein. D genes are given only for firm matches. Expanded clones are given a class, and other clones once, few, many or no size at all.

>TRBV7-2|.|.|TRBJ1-6
TGTGCCAGCAGCTTAGGGCATTCACCCCTCCACTTT
CASSLGHSPLHF
>TRBV5-1|.|.|TRBJ1-2
TGCGCCAGCAGCTCCGGGAGGGGGATTGACTATGGCTACACCTTC
CASSSGRGIDYGYTF
>TRBV25-1|.|.|TRBJ1-2
TGTGCCAGCAGTGCAAACGGGAACTATGGCTACACCTTC
CASSANGNYGYTF
>TRBV29-1|.|TRBD1|TRBJ1-2
TGCAGCGTTGCGCCTGTGACAGGGAGCTATGGCTACACCTTC
CSVAPVTGSYGYTF
>TRBV29-1|few|.|TRBJ2-5
TGCAGCGTTGAGGGACGGACTTTGGAGACCCAGTACTTC
CSVEGRTLETQYF
>TRBV30|.|.|TRBJ1-2
TGTGCCTGGAGTGTATGGGGGATCGGCTACACCTTC
CAWSVWGIGYTF
>TRBV2|once|TRBD1|TRBJ1-6
TGTGCCAGCAGTAGAGAGACAGGGGCGTCTTCACCCCTCCACTTT
CASSRETGASSPLHF
>TRBV5-6|.|.|TRBJ1-4
TGTGCCAGCAGCTTGGGGGTGGGAAAACTGTTTTTT
CASSLGVGKLFF
>TRBV19|.|.|TRBJ1-1
TGTGCCAGTAGGGCCCCCCGGGGAATAAACACTGAAGCTTTCTTT
CASRAPRGINTEAFF
>TRBV29-1|.|.|TRBJ2-6
TGCAGTGTAACGTTAAGCTCTGGGGCCAACGTCCTGACTTTC
CSVTLSSGANVLTF
>TRBV6-5|.|.|TRBJ2-7
TGTGCCAGCAGCCAGTCGACAGGTCGCGAGCAGTACTTC
CASSQSTGREQYF
>TRBV7-2|.|.|TRBJ1-2
TGTGCCAGCAGCTTAGAGGTAGAAGGAAGCTACACCTTC
CASSLEVEGSYTF